This is a list of T cell receptor beta chains from one sample in a study of early T cells in non-severe SARS-CoV-2 infection. Via MiXCR, TCRdb re-called the 5' RACE reads, giving one row per CDR3 protein. The sample consists of about 56,000 distinct CDR3 sequences, roughly 10% of them appearing once. Specimen: whole blood. The source of these receptors is an adult who was a healthcare worker with PCR-confirmed SARS-CoV-2 infection or an uninfected control (not recorded which). Both conserved end residues are trimmed from each CDR3. D genes are given only for firm matches.

V gene,J gene,D gene,CDR3 protein
TRBV7-2,TRBJ2-4,.,ASSTPGTVNIQY
TRBV7-2,TRBJ2-7,TRBD2,ASSLAYLIPGTSAKY
TRBV25-1,TRBJ2-2,.,ASRVTGTLDTGELF
TRBV15,TRBJ1-1,.,ATSRARTEAF
TRBV7-2,TRBJ2-7,.,ASSQGQEGEQY
TRBV12-3/TRBV12-4,TRBJ2-5,.,ASSLFSRGETQY
TRBV7-8,TRBJ2-7,.,ASSLIKDTYEQY
TRBV29-1,TRBJ2-7,TRBD1,SVATGDEQY
TRBV29-1,TRBJ1-4,.,SVVGLTNEKLF
TRBV20-1,TRBJ2-7,.,SARPTVYEQY
TRBV6-2/TRBV6-3,TRBJ2-5,.,ASSYSSSDQETQY
TRBV6-2/TRBV6-3,TRBJ2-4,TRBD2,ASSSREGTKNIQY
TRBV27,TRBJ1-6,TRBD1,ASSSPGQGYSNSPLH
TRBV29-1,TRBJ2-1,TRBD2,SVRGALAGPDEQF
TRBV7-9,TRBJ2-3,.,ASSPQGHGTDTQY
TRBV12-5,TRBJ2-3,TRBD2,ASGLVLQRSGRAGPGDTQY
TRBV11-2,TRBJ1-3,.,ASSLVGGGNTIY
TRBV13,TRBJ2-2,.,ASSLLAAWTGELF